The rows below give T cell receptor beta chains drawn from one sample of a study of T cells after yellow fever vaccination. TCRdb redid the calling of the 5' RACE reads with MiXCR, one entry per CDR3 protein. The table lists around 25,000 distinct CDR3 sequences, 3% to 4% of them singletons. Material: PBMCs, either bulk or a sorted T-cell subset (CD4+, CD8+, memory, or dextramer-sorted; not recorded which), obtained 45 days after the first yellow fever vaccination. The receptor source for this set is a man aged 18 to 30 who received the YFV17D yellow fever vaccine. Both conserved end residues are trimmed from each CDR3.

TRBJ1-2	TRBV5-6	ASSWEGGYT
TRBJ1-6	TRBV12-3/TRBV12-4	ASSLRDSPLH
TRBJ1-1	TRBV7-2	ASSPYPGATEAF
TRBJ1-2	TRBV11-2	ASSTTGAVGYT
TRBJ2-7	TRBV5-4	ASSLAAGGSYEQY
TRBJ1-2	TRBV18	ASSPERNGYT
TRBJ2-3	TRBV7-8	ASSLEFTSGGATDTQY
TRBJ2-2	TRBV7-6	ASSLVGTADTGELF
TRBJ2-7	TRBV5-1	ASSMGDVQSYEQY
TRBJ2-2	TRBV5-1	ASSARPTGTGELF
TRBJ1-1	TRBV6-1	ASSDHRASNTEAF
TRBJ1-2	TRBV5-1	ASSFTGANGYT
TRBJ2-7	TRBV5-1	ASSSAGFGGEQY
TRBJ2-2	TRBV6-5	ASGVHRGDTGELF
TRBJ2-3	TRBV20-1	SAKTSINTDTQY
TRBJ2-7	TRBV7-9	ASSLKDRGNEQY
TRBJ2-2	TRBV28	ASSAGGVRDTGELF
TRBJ2-5	TRBV4-3	ASSQEALGGTQY
TRBJ2-5	TRBV7-6	ASRRTYQRSQETQY
TRBJ2-1	TRBV20-1	SARGGGGDEQF
TRBJ1-5	TRBV5-1	ASSPDVRDQPQH
TRBJ2-3	TRBV20-1	SASAGADGDTQY
TRBJ2-2	TRBV25-1	ASSESGVGELF
TRBJ1-5	TRBV6-2/TRBV6-3	ASSYPSWEGQIPPQH
TRBJ1-2	TRBV5-1	ASSGQGDGYT
TRBJ1-1	TRBV11-1	ASSLDRPGIEAF
TRBJ2-5	TRBV14	ASSQQETQY
TRBJ2-5	TRBV29-1	SAESVGRETQY
TRBJ2-2	TRBV3-1	ASSQQTSGRNTGELF
TRBJ2-1	TRBV24-1	ATSDRTGIGSSYNEQF
TRBJ2-5	TRBV7-8	ASSSRVAGETQY
TRBJ2-5	TRBV12-3/TRBV12-4	ASSLRSGYQETQY
TRBJ2-1	TRBV6-6	ASVGPYNEQF
TRBJ2-5	TRBV20-1	SATDLAGVETQY
TRBJ2-2	TRBV7-9	ASSPRNTGELF
TRBJ1-5	TRBV7-2	ASSFGRDQPQH
TRBJ2-5	TRBV7-2	ASSLRPVQETQY